A single sample is the source of the 21 T cell receptor beta chains below, sequenced in a study of cytomegalovirus exposure and HLA in healthy donors. The PCR employed 60 Vbeta primers together with 13 Jbeta primers. Generated by immunoSEQ multiplex PCR, the TCRdb table keeps only in-frame clones and is missing some. The sample contains around 97,000 clones, around 10% of which appear only once. Sequencing was performed on PBMCs. Source of these receptors: a man between 45 and 60 years old in good health and CMV-seropositive.

The chain has TRBV29-1 and TRBJ2-2, with D tentatively TRBD2 (5 bases). The germline gives CDR1 SQVTM, CDR2 ANQGSEA. The V end was cut by 6 bases, the J end by 1 base, with 15 bases between. The CDR3 consists of 15 residues. CDR3 protein: CSVSRSRVNTGELFF. The CDR3 nucleotides read TGCAGCGTCTCCCGTTCGAGGGTGAACACCGGGGAGCTGTTTTTT.

The chain links TRBV28 to TRBJ2-7; D might be TRBD1 (6 bases). Germline-derived CDR1 and CDR2 are MDHEN and SYDVKM. The germline V and J ends were trimmed by 6 bases and 6 bases, with 15 bases remaining between them. The CDR3 length is 13 residues. CDR3 protein: CASRTRGTGEQYF. CDR3 DNA: TGTGCCAGCAGGACCAGGGGTACGGGCGAGCAGTACTTC.

The table lists this clone with a few counts. The J gene is TRBJ2-5, the V gene TRBV5-1, with TRBD1 as a possible D gene (6 bases). The V end was cut by 0 bases, the J end by 7 bases, with 16 bases between. The CDR3 has 15 residues. The germline V gene encodes CDR1 SGHRS and CDR2 YFSETQ. The CDR3 bases are TGCGCCAGCAGCTTGGACGGGTCACAGGGCCTGACCCAGTACTTC. Protein product: CASSLDGSQGLTQYF.

The chain combines TRBV27 with TRBJ1-2; 7 positions agree with TRBD1. Germline V lookup: CDR1 MNHEY, CDR2 SMNVEV (reference sequence). The CDR3 is 15 residues long. The ends lost 2 bases at V and 2 bases at J; junction bases unmatched: 5. CDR3 protein: CASSLREGANYGYTF. CDR3 coding DNA: TGTGCCAGCAGTTTACGGGAGGGGGCGAACTATGGCTACACCTTC.

This chain links TRBV29-1 with TRBJ2-5; 7 bases match TRBD1. The CDR3 sequence is 13 residues long. With 5 bases clipped from V and 4 bases from J, the junction kept 7 bases outside the gene matches. Germline-derived CDR1 and CDR2 are SQVTM and ANQGSEA. As DNA, the CDR3 is TGCAGCGTTCGTCCGAGGGGGCGAGAGACCCAGTACTTC. Amino acids: CSVRPRGRETQYF.

The V and J genes are TRBV15 and TRBJ1-1, with 7 bases identical to TRBD1. CDR3 length equals 14 residues. V trimming: 3 bases; J trimming: 2 bases; junction bases outside the gene matches: 3. The germline V gene has CDR1 LNHNV and CDR2 YYDKDF (reference sequence). CDR3 region: CATSRGDSNTEAFF. The CDR3 DNA reads as TGTGCCACCAGCAGGGGGGACAGCAACACTGAAGCTTTCTTT.

With respect to this clone: Other DNA sequences from this sample encode an identical CDR3 as well. The V gene is TRBV4-1, the J gene TRBJ2-7; 9 positions match TRBD1. Germline CDR1 reads MGHRA; CDR2 reads YSYEKL. V dropped 2 bases and J dropped 6; count of bases not matched to a gene: 8. CDR3 size: 15 residues. CDR3 coding DNA: TGCGCCAGCAGCCAACTGGACAGGGGCCCACTCGAGCAGTACTTC. Encoded protein: CASSQLDRGPLEQYF.

The chain carries TRBV6-6 and TRBJ2-1; no firm D call. The CDR3 loop spans 12 amino acids. The germline CDR1 and CDR2 sequences are MNHNY and SVGAGI (reference sequence). The CDR3, as DNA: TGTTCTACAGCAACCGATTACAATGAGCAGTTCTTC. It is translated as CSTATDYNEQFF.

This sequence joins TRBV18 and TRBJ2-7; 14 bases line up with TRBD2. CDR3 length: 14 residues. Germline CDR1 reads KGHSH; CDR2 reads LQKENI. With 4 bases clipped from V and 7 bases from J, the junction kept 3 bases outside the gene matches. The CDR3 is CASSLGLAGVEQYF. CDR3 sequence (DNA): TGTGCCAGCTCACTGGGACTAGCGGGAGTTGAGCAGTACTTC. The entire variable domain, with the rest obtained from reference TRBV18 and TRBJ2-7, is as follows: NAGVMQNPRHLVRRRGQEARLRCSPMKGHSHVYWYRQLPEEGLKFMVYLQKENIIDESGMPKERFSAEFPKEGPSILRIQQVVRGDSAAYFCASSLGLAGVEQYFGPGTRLTVT.

This clone was counted between two and nine times. The CDR3 loop reads CASSPRGSGTNEQYF. Here the CDR3 DNA reads TGTGCCAGCAGCCCCAGAGGTAGCGGGACCAACGAGCAGTACTTC. The chain joins TRBV9 to TRBJ2-7; TRBD2 aligns across 8 bases. There are 15 residues in the CDR3. With V trimmed by 4 bases and J by 5 bases, 11 bases remained unmatched. Germline CDR1 is SGDLS and CDR2 is YYNGEE.

In this sample, this clone turned up a few times. This chain joins TRBV27 and TRBJ2-3, with 9 bases that match TRBD1. V lost 9 bases and J lost 2; bases outside the gene matches: 9. Germline loops: CDR1 MNHEY, CDR2 SMNVEV (reference sequence). The CDR3 covers 15 residues. CDR3 region: CASCSGTGLTDTQYF. CDR3 coding DNA: TGTGCCAGTTGCTCCGGGACAGGGCTCACAGATACGCAGTATTTT.

This clone was seen a few times. The chain joins TRBV5-1 to TRBJ2-3; the D gene is possibly TRBD2 (5 bases). The V end lost 5 bases, the J end lost 6 bases, and 13 bases lay between the germline ends. The CDR3 spans 13 residues. Germline V gives CDR1 SGHRS, CDR2 YFSETQ. Written as DNA, the CDR3 is TGCGCCAGCAGGGAGAATCCGGGGGATACGCAGTATTTT. Translation: CASRENPGDTQYF.

This chain uses TRBV5-1 with TRBJ1-2, with D tentatively TRBD1 (5 bases). From germline, CDR1 is SGHRS and CDR2 YFSETQ. V was shortened by 4 bases and J by 3 bases, with 10 bases between the two germline ends. The CDR3 loop spans 13 amino acids. The CDR3 DNA sequence: TGCGCCAGCAGCGTAGACAGTTACTATGGCTACACCTTC. As protein: CASSVDSYYGYTF.

This clone was counted only a few times. This chain connects TRBV27 to TRBJ2-2; tentatively, D is TRBD2 (5 bases). CDR1 is MNHEY, CDR2 SMNVEV, per germline (reference sequence). The CDR3 runs to 13 residues. Trimming removed 8 bases at V and 4 bases at J, with 11 bases between. The CDR3 spells CASGTRSTGELFF. CDR3 DNA: TGTGCCAGCGGCACTAGAAGCACCGGGGAGCTGTTTTTT.

The CDR3 spells CASSIGDRATGELFF. The CDR3 DNA sequence: TGCGCCAGCAGCATCGGGGACAGAGCCACCGGGGAGCTGTTTTTT. This rearrangement joins TRBV5-1 to TRBJ2-2; 7 bases agree with TRBD1. The CDR3 extends over 15 amino acids. Trimming took 4 bases from V and 4 from J; bases not matched to a gene: 7. Germline V gene sequence: CDR1 SGHRS, CDR2 YFSETQ.

There are a few counts of this clone. The chain carries TRBV25-1 and TRBJ1-1; 8 bases map to TRBD1. CDR1 MGHDK and CDR2 SYGVNS come from the germline V gene. The CDR3 sequence is 15 residues long. J was trimmed by 1 base and V by 5 bases; bases with no gene match: 6. CDR3 sequence (DNA): TGTGCCAGCAGTCCCCATGGACAGGGGAACACTGAAGCTTTCTTT. Its translation is CASSPHGQGNTEAFF.

Concerning this clone: This specimen includes other DNA sequences encoding the same CDR3. The chain joins TRBV7-2 to TRBJ2-2; D remains unclear. V gave up 0 bases and J gave up 5 bases, with 4 bases separating them. The CDR3 consists of 13 residues. Per germline, CDR1 SGHTA and CDR2 FQGNSA. The CDR3 protein is CASSLARTGELFF. DNA for the CDR3: TGTGCCAGCAGCTTAGCGAGGACCGGGGAGCTGTTTTTT.

In this sample, this clone turned up a few times. This chain joins TRBV23-1 and TRBJ2-5, with D maybe TRBD1 (7 bases). TRBV23-1 is sorted into the ORF group, with uncertain function. The CDR3 is made up of 14 amino acids. Between the trimmed V and J ends, which lost 3 bases and 4 bases, there was a span of 12 bases. The CDR3 DNA reads as TGCGCCAGCAGTCATAGGAGGGGGCGAGAGACCCAGTACTTC. It is translated as CASSHRRGRETQYF.

The J gene is TRBJ1-4, the V gene TRBV28, with 7 bases lining up with TRBD1. V lost 8 bases to trimming and J lost 5 bases; unmatched junction nucleotides: 8. CDR3 length: 14 residues. Germline V CDR1 and CDR2: MDHEN, SYDVKM. DNA of the CDR3: TGTGCCAGCGGAAGGGGGCAGGTGAATGAAAAACTGTTTTTT. This gives the protein CASGRGQVNEKLFF.

The sample holds a few counts of this clone. This sequence joins TRBV5-1 and TRBJ2-4; D might be TRBD1 (5 bases). Trimming stripped 3 bases from V and 7 bases from J, with 26 bases between. Per the germline V gene, CDR1 is SGHRS and CDR2 is YFSETQ. CDR3 length: 18 residues. The CDR3, as DNA: TGCGCCAGCAGCTCGACGGTCGATGGGCAGGCAGGGCTGAACATTCAGTACTTC. Translating gives CASSSTVDGQAGLNIQYF.

This chain joins TRBV2 and TRBJ1-5, with D unresolved. V lost 5 bases and J lost 0, with 5 bases in between. The CDR3 has 13 residues. In germline, CDR1 is SNHLY, CDR2 FYNNEI. The CDR3 DNA reads TGTGCCAGCAGTCCAGATAGCAATCAGCCCCAGCATTTT. Translating gives CASSPDSNQPQHF. The variable domain in full, with the rest retrieved from reference TRBV2 and TRBJ1-5, is EPEVTQTPSHQVTQMGQEVILRCVPISNHLYFYWYRQILGQKVEFLVSFYNNEISEKSEIFDDQFSVERPDGSNFTLKIRSTKLEDSAMYFCASSPDSNQPQHFGDGTRLSIL.